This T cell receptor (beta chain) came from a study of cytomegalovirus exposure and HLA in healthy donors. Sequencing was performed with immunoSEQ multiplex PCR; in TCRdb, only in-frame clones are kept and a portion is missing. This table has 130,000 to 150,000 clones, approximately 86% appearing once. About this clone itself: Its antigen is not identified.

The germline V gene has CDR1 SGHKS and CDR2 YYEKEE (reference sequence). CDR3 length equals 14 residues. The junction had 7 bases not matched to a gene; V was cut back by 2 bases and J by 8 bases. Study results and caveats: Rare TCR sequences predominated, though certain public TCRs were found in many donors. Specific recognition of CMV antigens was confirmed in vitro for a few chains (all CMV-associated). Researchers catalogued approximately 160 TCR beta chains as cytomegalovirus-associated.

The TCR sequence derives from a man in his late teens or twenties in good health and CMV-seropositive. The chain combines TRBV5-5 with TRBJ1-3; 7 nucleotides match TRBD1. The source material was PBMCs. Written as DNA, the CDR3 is TGTGCCAGCAGCTTAGCCGGGACAGAAGACACCATATATTTT. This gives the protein CASSLAGTEDTIYF. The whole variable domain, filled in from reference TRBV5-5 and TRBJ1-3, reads DAGVTQSPTHLIKTRGQQVTLRCSPISGHKSVSWYQQVLGQGPQFIFQYYEKEERGRGNFPDRFSARQFPNYSSELNVNALLLGDSALYLCASSLAGTEDTIYFGEGSWLTVV.